This is a list of T cell receptor beta chains from one sample in a study of blood T cell repertoires in COVID-19. Sequencing used immunoSEQ multiplex PCR; TCRdb keeps in-frame clones, though not all of them. The sample lists hundreds of thousands of clones, approximately 85% seen once, with more than 7.5% in the top ten. Sequencing was performed on peripheral blood. Source of these receptors: a man between 18 and 35 years old with active or convalescent COVID-19. CDR3s include the opening cysteine and the closing phenylalanine or tryptophan. Fields, in order: CDR3 length, D gene, J gene, V gene, clone size, CDR3 DNA, CDR3 protein. A D gene is named only where the DNA matches it firmly. Clone sizes are given selectively: once, few, many, or a class where the clone is expanded.

CDR3 length: 16; D gene: TRBD1; J gene: TRBJ2-1; V gene: TRBV4-2; clone size: many; CDR3 DNA: TGTGCCAGCAGCCAAGATCTAAGGGGGCACTACAATGAGCAGTTCTTC; CDR3 protein: CASSQDLRGHYNEQFF
CDR3 length: 18; D gene: TRBD2; J gene: TRBJ2-5; V gene: TRBV4-1; clone size: -; CDR3 DNA: TGCGCCAGCAGCCAAGCTACTAGCGGGGGGGCCAGAGAAGAGACCCAGTACTTC; CDR3 protein: CASSQATSGGAREETQYF
CDR3 length: 16; D gene: TRBD2; J gene: TRBJ2-2; V gene: TRBV11-2; clone size: -; CDR3 DNA: TGTGCCAGCAGGACCCCGGGACTAGTCAACACCGGGGAGCTGTTTTTT; CDR3 protein: CASRTPGLVNTGELFF
CDR3 length: 17; D gene: TRBD1; J gene: TRBJ1-4; V gene: TRBV27; clone size: -; CDR3 DNA: TGTGCCAGCAGTTTAAAAAGTGGGACAGGGATGGATGAAAAACTGTTTTTT; CDR3 protein: CASSLKSGTGMDEKLFF
CDR3 length: 16; D gene: TRBD1; J gene: TRBJ1-4; V gene: TRBV16; clone size: -; CDR3 DNA: TGTGCCAGCAGCCGGGGCCGACAGGGGATGAATGAAAAACTGTTTTTT; CDR3 protein: CASSRGRQGMNEKLFF
CDR3 length: 16; D gene: -; J gene: TRBJ1-5; V gene: TRBV10-3; clone size: once; CDR3 DNA: TGTGCCATCAGTGAAGCAACAGGGTTCGCCAATCAGCCCCAGCATTTT; CDR3 protein: CAISEATGFANQPQHF
CDR3 length: 14; D gene: -; J gene: TRBJ1-1; V gene: TRBV13; clone size: -; CDR3 DNA: TGTGCCAGCAGCGGTCGGACCCCGGGGTCTGAAGCTTTCTTT; CDR3 protein: CASSGRTPGSEAFF
CDR3 length: 15; D gene: TRBD1; J gene: TRBJ1-1; V gene: TRBV19; clone size: -; CDR3 DNA: TGTGCCAGTAGTATTGGGACAGGGGGCTCGACTGAAGCTTTCTTT; CDR3 protein: CASSIGTGGSTEAFF
CDR3 length: 12; D gene: -; J gene: TRBJ2-7; V gene: TRBV29-1; clone size: few; CDR3 DNA: TGCAGCGTTGGCAGGGGCGCAGCCGAGCAGTACTTC; CDR3 protein: CSVGRGAAEQYF
CDR3 length: 14; D gene: -; J gene: TRBJ1-1; V gene: TRBV10-2; clone size: -; CDR3 DNA: TGCGCCAGCAGTCCAGGGCAGTGGGGAACTGAAGCTTTCTTT; CDR3 protein: CASSPGQWGTEAFF
CDR3 length: 14; D gene: TRBD1; J gene: TRBJ2-7; V gene: TRBV25-1; clone size: -; CDR3 DNA: TGTGCCAGCAGCCTACGGACAGGGCCGGGTGAGCAGTACTTC; CDR3 protein: CASSLRTGPGEQYF
CDR3 length: 15; D gene: TRBD1; J gene: TRBJ2-3; V gene: TRBV11-2; clone size: few; CDR3 DNA: TGTGCCAGCAGATGGGACAGGGGTGTGGTAGATACGCAGTATTTT; CDR3 protein: CASRWDRGVVDTQYF
CDR3 length: 14; D gene: TRBD1; J gene: TRBJ1-2; V gene: TRBV4-3; clone size: -; CDR3 DNA: TGCGCCAGCAGCCTTGGGACAGGGATGGGTGGCTACACCTTC; CDR3 protein: CASSLGTGMGGYTF
CDR3 length: 16; D gene: TRBD1; J gene: TRBJ1-1; V gene: TRBV4-3; clone size: few; CDR3 DNA: TGCGCCAGCAGCCAAGATAGGGACAGCCTGAACACTGAAGCTTTCTTT; CDR3 protein: CASSQDRDSLNTEAFF
CDR3 length: 13; D gene: TRBD1; J gene: TRBJ1-2; V gene: TRBV5-6; clone size: -; CDR3 DNA: TGTGCCAGCAGCGTGCAAAGGGGGCATGGCTACACCTTC; CDR3 protein: CASSVQRGHGYTF
CDR3 length: 12; D gene: -; J gene: TRBJ1-2; V gene: TRBV19; clone size: -; CDR3 DNA: TGTGCCAGTACTGGCCCAGTCTATGGCTACACCTTC; CDR3 protein: CASTGPVYGYTF
CDR3 length: 14; D gene: -; J gene: TRBJ1-3; V gene: TRBV12-5; clone size: -; CDR3 DNA: TGTGCTAGTGGCATGACACCCCAAGAAGACACCATATATTTT; CDR3 protein: CASGMTPQEDTIYF
CDR3 length: 16; D gene: -; J gene: TRBJ2-3; V gene: TRBV3-1/TRBV3-2; clone size: -; CDR3 DNA: TGTGCCAGCAGCCAAGATTCCCCAACAAGCACAGATACGCAGTATTTT; CDR3 protein: CASSQDSPTSTDTQYF
CDR3 length: 14; D gene: -; J gene: TRBJ2-3; V gene: TRBV6-2/TRBV6-3; clone size: -; CDR3 DNA: TGTGCCAGCAGTTCCCTAGCAGTCACAGATACGCAGTATTTT; CDR3 protein: CASSSLAVTDTQYF
CDR3 length: 17; D gene: TRBD1; J gene: TRBJ1-5; V gene: TRBV18; clone size: -; CDR3 DNA: TGTGCCAGCTCACCAGGGACAGGTCCTGTGGGAGAGCAGCCCCAGCATTTT; CDR3 protein: CASSPGTGPVGEQPQHF
CDR3 length: 13; D gene: -; J gene: TRBJ2-3; V gene: TRBV2; clone size: -; CDR3 DNA: TGTGCCAGCAGTCTGGCAGTTGTTAATACGCAGTATTTT; CDR3 protein: CASSLAVVNTQYF
CDR3 length: 15; D gene: -; J gene: TRBJ2-6; V gene: TRBV5-1; clone size: -; CDR3 DNA: TGCGCCAGCAGCTTGGCCAACTCTGGGGCCAACGTCCTGACTTTC; CDR3 protein: CASSLANSGANVLTF
CDR3 length: 12; D gene: -; J gene: TRBJ1-1; V gene: TRBV5-6; clone size: -; CDR3 DNA: TGTGCCAGCAACCACGAGGGCACTGAAGCTTTCTTT; CDR3 protein: CASNHEGTEAFF
CDR3 length: 17; D gene: TRBD1; J gene: TRBJ1-3; V gene: TRBV7-2; clone size: -; CDR3 DNA: TGTGCCAGCAGCCCAGTCCCGGGACAGGGGAACGGAAACACCATATATTTT; CDR3 protein: CASSPVPGQGNGNTIYF
CDR3 length: 14; D gene: -; J gene: TRBJ1-1; V gene: TRBV6-5; clone size: -; CDR3 DNA: TGTGCCAGCAGCCGAAGACAGGACCACACTGAAGCTTTCTTT; CDR3 protein: CASSRRQDHTEAFF
CDR3 length: 13; D gene: -; J gene: TRBJ2-7; V gene: TRBV11-2; clone size: -; CDR3 DNA: TGTGCCAGCAGCTCAGGGGTCTCCTACGAGCAGTACTTC; CDR3 protein: CASSSGVSYEQYF
CDR3 length: 16; D gene: -; J gene: TRBJ2-2; V gene: TRBV5-6; clone size: -; CDR3 DNA: TGTGCCAGCAGCTTGAGAGGGTGGCAGTACACCGGGGAGCTGTTTTTT; CDR3 protein: CASSLRGWQYTGELFF
CDR3 length: 15; D gene: TRBD1; J gene: TRBJ2-1; V gene: TRBV7-8; clone size: -; CDR3 DNA: TGTGCCAGCAGCTTAGGGACAGGCTCCTACAATGAGCAGTTCTTC; CDR3 protein: CASSLGTGSYNEQFF
CDR3 length: 15; D gene: TRBD1; J gene: TRBJ2-2; V gene: TRBV5-1; clone size: -; CDR3 DNA: TGCGCCAGCAGCTTCTTTTCTACAGGGGACGGGGAGCTGTTTTTT; CDR3 protein: CASSFFSTGDGELFF
CDR3 length: 16; D gene: -; J gene: TRBJ1-4; V gene: TRBV7-9; clone size: once; CDR3 DNA: TGTGCCAGCAGCTTAGCGCTGCCCCAGACTAATGAAAAACTGTTTTTT; CDR3 protein: CASSLALPQTNEKLFF
CDR3 length: 13; D gene: -; J gene: TRBJ1-6; V gene: TRBV6-5; clone size: once; CDR3 DNA: TGTGCCAGCAGACCCGGGGTGAATTCACCCCTCCACTTT; CDR3 protein: CASRPGVNSPLHF
CDR3 length: 12; D gene: -; J gene: TRBJ1-5; V gene: TRBV6-5; clone size: -; CDR3 DNA: TGTGCCAGCAGAACAGGGAGTCAGCCCCAGCATTTT; CDR3 protein: CASRTGSQPQHF
CDR3 length: 16; D gene: -; J gene: TRBJ2-7; V gene: TRBV7-9; clone size: -; CDR3 DNA: TGTGCCAGCAGCACCCGACATCCCCAGAGCTCCTACGAGCAGTACTTC; CDR3 protein: CASSTRHPQSSYEQYF
CDR3 length: 19; D gene: TRBD2; J gene: TRBJ2-3; V gene: TRBV7-8; clone size: -; CDR3 DNA: TGTGCCAGCAGCTTAGCGCTTGTGGCTAGCGGGGGGCCTACAGATACGCAGTATTTT; CDR3 protein: CASSLALVASGGPTDTQYF
CDR3 length: 17; D gene: TRBD1; J gene: TRBJ1-3; V gene: TRBV7-9; clone size: -; CDR3 DNA: TGTGCCAGCAGCTTAGAGGGGGCGGACCACTCTGGAAACACCATATATTTT; CDR3 protein: CASSLEGADHSGNTIYF
CDR3 length: 13; D gene: -; J gene: TRBJ1-5; V gene: TRBV12-3/TRBV12-4; clone size: -; CDR3 DNA: TGTGCCATCTCGGGGGGAGGCAATCAGCCCCAGCATTTT; CDR3 protein: CAISGGGNQPQHF
CDR3 length: 14; D gene: -; J gene: TRBJ1-2; V gene: TRBV5-6; clone size: -; CDR3 DNA: TGTGCCAGCAGCCTTAAGACAGTTTCCTATGGCTACACCTTC; CDR3 protein: CASSLKTVSYGYTF
CDR3 length: 15; D gene: TRBD2; J gene: TRBJ2-1; V gene: TRBV2; clone size: -; CDR3 DNA: TGTGCCAGCAGTGAAGAAGGACTAGCGGGGGACGAGCAGTTCTTC; CDR3 protein: CASSEEGLAGDEQFF
CDR3 length: 11; D gene: -; J gene: TRBJ1-2; V gene: TRBV20-1; clone size: -; CDR3 DNA: TGCAGTGCTCCAGGGGACTATGGCTACACCTTC; CDR3 protein: CSAPGDYGYTF
CDR3 length: 14; D gene: TRBD1; J gene: TRBJ1-1; V gene: TRBV11-2; clone size: -; CDR3 DNA: TGTGCCAGCAGCTCGACAGGGGGTCACACTGAAGCTTTCTTT; CDR3 protein: CASSSTGGHTEAFF
CDR3 length: 11; D gene: -; J gene: TRBJ1-2; V gene: TRBV29-1; clone size: -; CDR3 DNA: TGCAGCGTTGGCAGGGATGGTGGCTACACCTTC; CDR3 protein: CSVGRDGGYTF
CDR3 length: 11; D gene: -; J gene: TRBJ2-7; V gene: TRBV2; clone size: -; CDR3 DNA: TGTGCCAGCACCCTTGACAGAGAGCAGTACTTC; CDR3 protein: CASTLDREQYF
CDR3 length: 12; D gene: -; J gene: TRBJ1-6; V gene: TRBV5-6; clone size: -; CDR3 DNA: TGTGCCAGCAGCTTCGGCGGTCGGTCCCTCCACTTT; CDR3 protein: CASSFGGRSLHF
CDR3 length: 15; D gene: -; J gene: TRBJ2-3; V gene: TRBV4-3; clone size: -; CDR3 DNA: TGCGCCAGCAGCCTCCGGGACATAAGCACAGATACGCAGTATTTT; CDR3 protein: CASSLRDISTDTQYF
CDR3 length: 12; D gene: -; J gene: TRBJ2-5; V gene: TRBV6-2/TRBV6-3; clone size: few; CDR3 DNA: TGTGCCAGCAGCTCAGGCCTCGAGACCCAGTACTTC; CDR3 protein: CASSSGLETQYF
CDR3 length: 19; D gene: -; J gene: TRBJ2-5; V gene: TRBV10-3; clone size: -; CDR3 DNA: TGTGCCATCAGCACCGGACAGAGCAATCAGCCCGGGGCTCAGGAGACCCAGTACTTC; CDR3 protein: CAISTGQSNQPGAQETQYF
CDR3 length: 14; D gene: TRBD1; J gene: TRBJ2-7; V gene: TRBV6-5; clone size: -; CDR3 DNA: TGTGCCAGCACCCGGACAGGGAGCACCTACGAGCAGTACTTC; CDR3 protein: CASTRTGSTYEQYF
CDR3 length: 13; D gene: -; J gene: TRBJ1-2; V gene: TRBV28; clone size: -; CDR3 DNA: TGTGCCAGCAGTTTTCCCAGGGGCTATGGCTACACCTTC; CDR3 protein: CASSFPRGYGYTF
CDR3 length: 18; D gene: -; J gene: TRBJ2-2; V gene: TRBV4-1; clone size: -; CDR3 DNA: TGCGCCAGCAGCCAATTTAGATTATCGGCAGGGTCAACCGGGGAGCTGTTTTTT; CDR3 protein: CASSQFRLSAGSTGELFF
CDR3 length: 18; D gene: -; J gene: TRBJ2-7; V gene: TRBV21-1; clone size: once; CDR3 DNA: TGTGCCAGCAGCAAAGCGCTCGGGACAGGGGATAGCTCCTACGAGCAGTACTTC; CDR3 protein: CASSKALGTGDSSYEQYF
CDR3 length: 13; D gene: TRBD1; J gene: TRBJ2-7; V gene: TRBV27; clone size: many; CDR3 DNA: TGTGCCAGCAGTTTACAGGGGGCCTACGAGCAGTACTTC; CDR3 protein: CASSLQGAYEQYF
CDR3 length: 17; D gene: TRBD1; J gene: TRBJ1-6; V gene: TRBV19; clone size: once; CDR3 DNA: TGTGCCAGTAGTTCCGGACAGGGGAAATCCTATAATTCACCCCTCCACTTT; CDR3 protein: CASSSGQGKSYNSPLHF
CDR3 length: 15; D gene: TRBD1; J gene: TRBJ1-1; V gene: TRBV7-9; clone size: once; CDR3 DNA: TGTGCCAGCAGCTCACAGGGGGCGATAGGCACTGAAGCTTTCTTT; CDR3 protein: CASSSQGAIGTEAFF
CDR3 length: 14; D gene: TRBD2; J gene: TRBJ2-3; V gene: TRBV5-1; clone size: once; CDR3 DNA: TGCGCCAGCAGGCGGGGGGTTGATACAGATACGCAGTATTTT; CDR3 protein: CASRRGVDTDTQYF
CDR3 length: 14; D gene: -; J gene: TRBJ2-5; V gene: TRBV6-5; clone size: -; CDR3 DNA: TGTGCCAGCCTCGCAACCCCGGGGGGCAAGACCCAGTACTTC; CDR3 protein: CASLATPGGKTQYF
CDR3 length: 13; D gene: -; J gene: TRBJ1-1; V gene: TRBV24-1; clone size: -; CDR3 DNA: TGTGCCACCAGTGATACAGGGAACACTGAAGCTTTCTTT; CDR3 protein: CATSDTGNTEAFF
CDR3 length: 15; D gene: TRBD2; J gene: TRBJ2-5; V gene: TRBV14; clone size: -; CDR3 DNA: TGTGCCAGCAGCCAAGGGGGACTACCCCAAGAGACCCAGTACTTC; CDR3 protein: CASSQGGLPQETQYF